This paragraph covers one T cell receptor beta chain sequence. The data were produced by immunoSEQ multiplex PCR, yet TCRdb's version contains in-frame clones alone and is incomplete. In the table there are 180,000 or so clones, roughly four fifths of which are singletons. This specimen comes from a study of blood T cell repertoires in COVID-19. V was trimmed by 2 bases and J by 5 bases, leaving 11 bases between them. This CDR3 region has 15 residues. CDR1 is SGHKS, CDR2 YYEKEE, per germline (reference sequence). This TCR was sampled from a man in his forties or fifties who had recovered from COVID-19. The sample consisted of peripheral blood. The chain carries TRBV5-5 and TRBJ1-6; D is undetermined. Written as DNA, the CDR3 is TGTGCCAGCAGCTTTGCCCCCGGGGATAATTCACCCCTCCACTTT. This codes for CASSFAPGDNSPLHF.